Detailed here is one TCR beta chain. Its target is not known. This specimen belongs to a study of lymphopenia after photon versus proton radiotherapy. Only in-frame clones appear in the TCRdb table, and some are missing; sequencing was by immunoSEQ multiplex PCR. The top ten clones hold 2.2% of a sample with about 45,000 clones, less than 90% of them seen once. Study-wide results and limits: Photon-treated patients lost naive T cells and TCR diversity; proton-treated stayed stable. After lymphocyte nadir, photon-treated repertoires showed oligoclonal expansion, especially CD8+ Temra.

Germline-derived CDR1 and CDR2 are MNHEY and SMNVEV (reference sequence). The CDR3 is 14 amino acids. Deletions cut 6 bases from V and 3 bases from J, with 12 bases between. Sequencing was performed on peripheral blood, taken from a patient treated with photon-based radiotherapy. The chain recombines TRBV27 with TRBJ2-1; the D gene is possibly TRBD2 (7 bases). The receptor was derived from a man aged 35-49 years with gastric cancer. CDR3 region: CASRRGASYNEQFF. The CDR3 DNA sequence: TGTGCCAGCAGACGGGGGGCCAGCTACAATGAGCAGTTCTTC.